The 3 T cell receptor beta chains in this list originate from one sample, sequenced in a study of CD8 T cells in ankylosing spondylitis. One entry per CDR3 protein results from TCRdb running MiXCR on the 5' RACE reads. The sample lists a few hundred thousand distinct CDR3 sequences, more than 15% occurring once. Sequencing used blood, either unsorted or a sorted T cell fraction (not recorded which). These receptors all come from a male donor with ankylosing spondylitis or in good health (not recorded which).

This clonotype has just a few counts. A read error may account for a junction end that differs from germline. The chain has TRBV29-1 and TRBJ1-2; 8 nucleotides align to TRBD1. Germline V gives CDR1 SQVTM, CDR2 ANQGSEA. The CDR3 is 11 residues long. CDR3 amino acids: CTDRERGGYTF. The DNA of the CDR3 is TGTACGGACAGGGAAAGGGGCGGCTACACCTTC.

There are a few counts of this clonotype. The chain is built from TRBV4-1 and TRBJ2-7; no clear D gene. CDR1 MGHRA and CDR2 YSYEKL come from the germline V gene. The V gene lost 1 base and the J gene lost 3 bases, with 10 bases spanning the gap. This CDR3 has 14 residues. The CDR3 sequence is CASSQGRPDYEQYF. CDR3 nucleotide sequence: TGCGCCAGCAGCCAAGGTCGTCCTGACTACGAGCAGTACTTC.

This clonotype showed up many times. V is TRBV29-1 and J is TRBJ2-7; perhaps D is TRBD1 or TRBD2 (6 bases each). Germline V gene lookup returns CDR1 SQVTM and CDR2 ANQGSEA. The CDR3 sequence is 15 residues long. The germline V and J ends were trimmed by 1 base and 6 bases, with 19 bases remaining between them. The CDR3 nucleotides read TGCAGCGTTGAAGCCTCGGCTATACAGGGAGGCGAGCAGTACTTC. Protein product: CSVEASAIQGGEQYF.